This T cell receptor beta chain was recovered during a study of blood T cell repertoires in COVID-19. For the study at large: Sources were T cells, B-cell-depleted T cells, or PBMCs; the material itself was cDNA or gDNA.

Looked up from germline, CDR1 is MNHNS and CDR2 is SASEGT. There are 15 residues in the CDR3. With 3 bases removed from V and 5 bases from J, the gap between germline ends came to 14 bases. The age range of participants was 18 to 89 years, with residence in about two dozen US areas. A few counts support this clone. Sequencing was performed with immunoSEQ multiplex PCR; in TCRdb, only in-frame clones are kept and a portion is missing. The sample lists approximately 170,000 clones; around four fifths were seen once. This sequence originates from a woman aged 45-65 years who had recovered from COVID-19. The sample comprised PBMCs or T cells enriched from blood (not recorded which). This chain joins TRBV6-1 and TRBJ1-5; D might be TRBD1 (5 bases). The CDR3 loop is CASSEVRGKDQPQHF. CDR3 DNA sequence: TGTGCCAGCAGTGAGGTGCGGGGGAAAGATCAGCCCCAGCATTTT.